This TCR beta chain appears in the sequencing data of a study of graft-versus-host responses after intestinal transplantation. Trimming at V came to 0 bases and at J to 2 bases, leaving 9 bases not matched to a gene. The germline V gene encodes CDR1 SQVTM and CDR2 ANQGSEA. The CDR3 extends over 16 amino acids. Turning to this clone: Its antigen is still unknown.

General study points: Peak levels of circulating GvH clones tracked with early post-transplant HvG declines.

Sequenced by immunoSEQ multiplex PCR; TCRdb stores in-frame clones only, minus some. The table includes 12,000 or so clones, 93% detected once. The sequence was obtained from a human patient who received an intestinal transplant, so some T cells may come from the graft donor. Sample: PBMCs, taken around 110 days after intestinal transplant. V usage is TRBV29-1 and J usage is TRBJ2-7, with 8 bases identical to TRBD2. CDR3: CSVEDPGGRAAYEQYF. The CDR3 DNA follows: TGCAGCGTTGAAGATCCGGGAGGGAGGGCCGCCTACGAGCAGTACTTC.